These 20 T cell receptor beta chains share one sample of origin, sequenced in a study of CD8 T cells in Susac syndrome. Random hexamers were used to reverse transcribe the RNA input (0.5 to 1 ug). TCRdb re-called the immunoSEQ multiplex PCR reads through MiXCR, storing one row per CDR3 protein. The sample records approximately 130,000 distinct CDR3 sequences, about 95% being singletons. Sequencing was performed on CD4+ T cells from PBMCs. Receptors originate from a human donor in good health.

This chain links TRBV7-3 with TRBJ2-3; 7 bases map to TRBD2. The CDR3 is 14 residues long. Per germline, CDR1 SGHTA and CDR2 FQGTGA. V dropped 5 bases and J dropped 6; count of bases not matched to a gene: 8. CDR3 coding DNA: TGTGCCAGCAGCCTCGAGGACGGGAGGGATACGCAGTATTTT. Its protein is CASSLEDGRDTQYF.

The V call is TRBV4-3, the J call TRBJ2-5; 7 positions match TRBD2. V trimming: 1 base; J trimming: 2 bases; junction bases outside the gene matches: 4. The CDR3 totals 15 residues. The germline gives CDR1 LGHNA, CDR2 YSLEER. CDR3 sequence: CASSQVHGRQETQYF. The CDR3 region has the DNA TGCGCCAGCAGCCAAGTGCACGGGAGGCAAGAGACCCAGTACTTC.

In DNA form, the CDR3 reads TGTGCCAGCAGCTTGACCCTCGGCGCAGCGGGAGACCCCTACGAGCAGTACTTC. Its translation is CASSLTLGAAGDPYEQYF. The J gene is TRBJ2-7, the V gene TRBV5-6; 8 nucleotides agree with TRBD2. J lost 2 bases, V lost 1 base, and 14 bases had no gene match. This CDR3 has 18 residues. From germline, CDR1 is SGHDT and CDR2 YYEEEE.

V and J are TRBV29-1 and TRBJ2-1; TRBD2 matches at 8 bases. The germline V gene has CDR1 SQVTM and CDR2 ANQGSEA. The CDR3 has 13 amino acids. V lost 7 bases to trimming and J lost 6 bases; unmatched junction nucleotides: 8. The DNA of the CDR3 is TGCAGCGCCCCGGGTAGCGGGGTCAATGAGCAGTTCTTC. Translated, it gives CSAPGSGVNEQFF.

The V call is TRBV12-2, the J call TRBJ2-1. TRBV12-2 is marked as a pseudogene. The CDR3 has 20 residues. The CDR3 DNA reads TGTGCAAGTCGCCCAACAAACCACGGGTGCTCTTACCCTTCCTACAATGAGCAGTTCTTC. Its translation: CASRPTNHGCSYPSYNEQFF.

The rearrangement joins TRBV3-1 to TRBJ2-2; TRBD2 matches at 10 bases. Trimming removed 4 bases from V and 3 bases from J; junction bases left unmatched: 5. The CDR3 covers 16 residues. The germline V gene encodes CDR1 LGHDT and CDR2 YNNKEL (reference sequence). CDR3 loop: CASSRLAGSYTGELFF. The CDR3, as DNA: TGTGCCAGCAGCCGACTAGCGGGTTCCTACACCGGGGAGCTGTTTTTT.

The chain links TRBV7-2 to TRBJ2-7; the match to TRBD2 covers 8 bases. Per the germline V gene, CDR1 is SGHTA and CDR2 is FQGNSA. The junction had 6 bases not matched to a gene; V was cut back by 0 bases and J by 5 bases. The CDR3 is 15 residues long. CDR3 sequence: CASSLARTSFHEQYF. CDR3 nucleotides: TGTGCCAGCAGCTTAGCGAGGACTAGCTTCCACGAGCAGTACTTC.

The chain combines TRBV19 with TRBJ2-2; D gene ambiguous. The germline CDR1 and CDR2 sequences are LNHDA and SQIVND (reference sequence). V was clipped by 5 bases and J by 2 bases, with 12 bases between them. The CDR3 extends over 15 amino acids. The CDR3 nucleotides read TGTGCCAGTAGTCTCTTACAGATAAACACCGGGGAGCTGTTTTTT. This translates into CASSLLQINTGELFF.

The V call is TRBV6-5, the J call TRBJ1-4; the D is unclear. Germline loops: CDR1 MNHEY, CDR2 SVGAGI. The CDR3 length is 13 residues. Trimming removed 8 bases at V and 7 bases at J, with 14 bases between. For the CDR3, the DNA is TGTGCCAGCGGTATCCCTCCCGGTGAAAAACTGTTTTTT. Amino acids: CASGIPPGEKLFF.

V is TRBV12-3 or TRBV12-4 and J is TRBJ2-6; the match to TRBD2 covers 16 bases. Trimming at V came to 5 bases and at J to 1 base, leaving 5 bases not matched to a gene. CDR3 length: 19 residues. The CDR3 loop is CASSAGTSGRASGANVLTF. CDR3 coding DNA: TGTGCCAGCAGTGCCGGGACTAGCGGGAGGGCTTCTGGGGCCAACGTCCTGACTTTC.

The chain combines TRBV29-1 with TRBJ1-2; no firm D call. Germline loops: CDR1 SQVTM, CDR2 ANQGSEA. The CDR3 is 13 amino acids. V shed 3 bases and J shed 6 bases, with 14 bases lying between them. DNA of the CDR3: TGCAGCGTTGATGTGGTGGGTAGCGATGGCTACACCTTC. This gives the protein CSVDVVGSDGYTF.

CDR3 sequence: CASTPTRGRTGYGYTF. CDR3 in DNA: TGTGCCAGCACCCCTACCCGAGGTCGCACGGGCTATGGCTACACCTTC. The chain has TRBV6-1 and TRBJ1-2; no definite D call. The CDR3 is 16 residues long. CDR1 is MNHNS, CDR2 SASEGT, per germline. The V gene lost 7 bases and the J gene lost 4 bases, with 22 bases spanning the gap.

V gene TRBV10-3 combines with J gene TRBJ1-6; 7 nucleotides align to TRBD1. Looked up from germline, CDR1 is ENHRY and CDR2 is SYGVKD. Unmatched junction bases numbered 4, after V lost 4 bases and J lost 7 bases. CDR3 size: 14 residues. CDR3 in amino acids: CAISGGDRNSPLHF. The CDR3 nucleotides are TGTGCCATCAGTGGGGGGGACAGAAATTCACCCCTCCACTTT.

The rearrangement joins TRBV3-1 to TRBJ2-3; TRBD2 agrees at 10 bases. In germline, CDR1 is LGHDT, CDR2 YNNKEL (reference sequence). The CDR3 loop spans 17 amino acids. J gave up 3 bases and V 2 bases, and 8 bases lay outside the gene matches. DNA for the CDR3: TGTGCCAGCAGCCAATTTGCTAGCGGGAGTCGTACAGATACGCAGTATTTT. Translating gives CASSQFASGSRTDTQYF.

The CDR3 region has the DNA TGTGCCGTCCGGAACAGGGGATTCGGAGAGACCCAGTACTTC. Its protein is CAVRNRGFGETQYF. The chain joins TRBV5-8 to TRBJ2-5, with 7 bases aligning to TRBD1. CDR1 and CDR2 from the germline V gene are SGHTS and YDEGEE. The CDR3 has 14 residues. After removal of 10 bases from V and 4 bases from J, the junction contained 13 bases not matched to a gene.

The chain recombines TRBV30 with TRBJ1-5; TRBD1 matches at 7 bases. The V segment lost 2 bases and the J segment 2 bases; nucleotides outside the gene matches: 12. Germline-derived CDR1 and CDR2 are GTSNPN and SVGIG (reference sequence). CDR3 length: 17 residues. The CDR3 spells CAWSLGQSWLGNQPQHF. The CDR3 nucleotides are TGTGCCTGGAGTCTGGGACAGTCATGGCTTGGCAATCAGCCCCAGCATTTT.

In this sample, this clonotype turned up a few times. The chain links TRBV29-1 to TRBJ2-7; 7 nucleotides align to TRBD1. The CDR3 runs to 14 residues. Losses at the gene ends were 4 bases for V and 1 base for J; bases not matched to a gene: 7. The germline gives CDR1 SQVTM, CDR2 ANQGSEA. CDR3 bases: TGCAGCGTTGCTTTACAGGGGCCATCCTACGAGCAGTACTTC. Translated, it gives CSVALQGPSYEQYF.

This chain links TRBV7-3 with TRBJ2-1; 11 positions agree with TRBD2. Germline loops: CDR1 SGHTA, CDR2 FQGTGA. The CDR3 extends over 15 amino acids. The trim removed 5 bases at V and 7 bases at J, leaving 7 bases unmatched. The CDR3 loop is CASSPTGTSGNEQFF. As DNA, the CDR3 is TGTGCCAGCAGCCCGACCGGGACTAGCGGTAATGAGCAGTTCTTC. Using reference TRBV7-3 and TRBJ2-1 for the parts outside the CDR3, the full variable domain is GAGVSQTPSNKVTEKGKYVELRCDPISGHTALYWYRQSLGQGPEFLIYFQGTGAADDSGLPNDRFFAVRPEGSVSTLKIQRTERGDSAVYLCASSPTGTSGNEQFFGPGTRLTVL.

The rearrangement links TRBV5-4 to TRBJ2-7, with 9 positions matching TRBD2. Germline V gene data show CDR1 as SGHNT and CDR2 as YYREEE (reference sequence). The ends lost 2 bases at V and 4 bases at J; junction bases unmatched: 4. The CDR3 length is 14 residues. DNA for the CDR3: TGTGCCAGCAGCTTAAGCGGGAGGCAATACGAGCAGTACTTC. This encodes CASSLSGRQYEQYF. Filled out from reference TRBV5-4 and TRBJ2-7, the complete variable domain reads ETGVTQSPTHLIKTRGQQVTLRCSSQSGHNTVSWYQQALGQGPQFIFQYYREEENGRGNFPPRFSGLQFPNYSSELNVNALELDDSALYLCASSLSGRQYEQYFGPGTRLTVT.

The genes are TRBV19 and TRBJ2-7; D possibly corresponds to TRBD1 (6 bases). CDR1 is LNHDA, CDR2 SQIVND, per germline (reference sequence). Deletions cut 8 bases from V and 0 bases from J, with 11 bases between. The CDR3 covers 13 residues. The CDR3: CASSADSSYEQYF. CDR3 bases: TGTGCCAGTTCAGCGGACAGCTCCTACGAGCAGTACTTC.